This T cell receptor beta chain was recorded in a study of blood T cell repertoires in COVID-19. The CDR3 runs to 14 residues. Germline V gene sequence: CDR1 KGHSH, CDR2 LQKENI. V was trimmed by 6 bases and J by 2 bases, leaving 14 bases between them. The data were produced by immunoSEQ multiplex PCR, yet TCRdb's version contains in-frame clones alone and is incomplete. The data show fewer than 500,000 clones, roughly nine tenths seen once. The clonotype comes from a man aged 25-45 years who had recovered from COVID-19. Sequencing input: PBMCs or T cells enriched from blood (not recorded which). The chain employs TRBV18 and TRBJ2-7; D uncertain. The CDR3 region is CASSHTEIPYEQYF. For the CDR3, the DNA is TGTGCCAGCTCCCATACTGAAATTCCCTACGAGCAGTACTTC.